These 3 T cell receptor beta chains originate from one sample sequenced in a study of T cell changes during pregnancy in multiple sclerosis. Sequencing was performed with immunoSEQ multiplex PCR; in TCRdb, only in-frame clones are kept and a portion is missing. The data hold over 50,000 clones, with just under 90% observed a single time. The source was peripheral blood, collected in the first trimester of pregnancy. The receptors originated from a female donor in good health, enrolled as a control in a pregnancy study.

This sequence joins TRBV5-1 and TRBJ2-3, with TRBD2 matching 9 bases. The CDR3 extends over 15 amino acids. The ends lost 0 bases at V and 1 base at J; junction bases unmatched: 0. Germline CDR1 reads SGHRS; CDR2 reads YFSETQ. CDR3 sequence (DNA): TGCGCCAGCAGCTTGGAGCGGGGGGGCACAGATACGCAGTATTTT. Translation: CASSLERGGTDTQYF. Together with reference TRBV5-1 and TRBJ2-3, the CDR3 gives the full variable domain: KAGVTQTPRYLIKTRGQQVTLSCSPISGHRSVSWYQQTPGQGLQFLFEYFSETQRNKGNFPGRFSGRQFSNSRSEMNVSTLELGDSALYLCASSLERGGTDTQYFGPGTRLTVL.

This clone was observed once. CDR3 nucleotide sequence: TGTGCCAGCAGCTTAGTGGGAGTCTCTAGCACAGATACGCAGTATTTT. This translates into CASSLVGVSSTDTQYF. The V gene is TRBV5-4, the J gene TRBJ2-3; the D gene is possibly TRBD2 (5 bases). This CDR3 comprises 16 residues. Looked up from germline, CDR1 is SGHNT and CDR2 is YYREEE (reference sequence). V was trimmed by 2 bases and J by 0 bases, leaving 13 bases between them.

This sequence joins TRBV2 and TRBJ2-7; tentatively, D is TRBD1 (5 bases). V lost 4 bases to trimming and J lost 6 bases, with 10 bases between them. This CDR3 is 12 amino acids long. Germline V gene data show CDR1 as SNHLY and CDR2 as FYNNEI. CDR3 DNA sequence: TGTGCCAGCAGTGTTCAGGGTCCCGAGCAGTACTTC. This gives the protein CASSVQGPEQYF.